A single sample gave rise to the 15 T cell receptor beta chains below, sequenced in a study of blood T cell repertoires in COVID-19. The table came from immunoSEQ multiplex PCR; TCRdb's copy has only in-frame clones and leaves some out. Among 200,000 to 300,000 clones listed, about 82% were seen once. Sequenced: peripheral blood. The receptor source for this set is a man aged 45-65 years with COVID-19, enrolled during active disease.

The chain joins TRBV6-4 to TRBJ2-1; the D gene is possibly TRBD2 (6 bases). This CDR3 is built from 13 residues. V lost 2 bases to trimming and J lost 12 bases, with 14 bases between them. The V gene's germline CDR1 is MRHNA and CDR2 SNTAGT. Written as DNA, the CDR3 is TGTGCCAGCAGTGACGTTGGAGGGAGCGGGCAGTTCTTC. This gives the protein CASSDVGGSGQFF.

The chain has TRBV5-1 and TRBJ1-6, with D tentatively TRBD1 (5 bases). CDR1 SGHRS and CDR2 YFSETQ come from the germline V gene. V lost 3 bases to trimming and J lost 8 bases, with 15 bases between them. The CDR3 length is 15 residues. CDR3 sequence (DNA): TGCGCCAGCAGCTCCTCCGGGGGTAGTGATTCACCCCTCCACTTT. It translates to CASSSSGGSDSPLHF.

The rearrangement uses TRBV10-3 and TRBJ1-4; no clear D. Germline V gives CDR1 ENHRY, CDR2 SYGVKD. V was cut by 6 bases and J by 6 bases, with 11 bases left in between. The CDR3 spans 13 residues. The CDR3 sequence is CAISLREDEKLFF. The CDR3 DNA reads TGTGCCATCAGCCTCCGGGAGGATGAAAAACTGTTTTTT.

The chain employs TRBV5-1 and TRBJ1-2; weak D call: TRBD1 (5 bases). Trimming removed 5 bases from V and 2 bases from J, with 10 bases in between. Germline loops: CDR1 SGHRS, CDR2 YFSETQ. This CDR3 comprises 13 residues. CDR3 DNA sequence: TGCGCCAGCAGGGAACAGGAAAACTATGGCTACACCTTC. Its protein product is CASREQENYGYTF.

This chain uses TRBV24-1 with TRBJ2-1, with TRBD1 matching over 10 bases. Germline V CDR1 and CDR2: KGHDR, SFDVKD. The CDR3 is 16 amino acids. With 7 bases clipped from V and 6 bases from J, the junction kept 11 bases outside the gene matches. The DNA of the CDR3 is TGTGCCACCAGCCTTTCACCGGGACAGGGGTCCAATGAGCAGTTCTTC. Its translation is CATSLSPGQGSNEQFF.

The chain carries TRBV30 and TRBJ2-7; perhaps TRBD2 as D (5 bases). The V gene's germline CDR1 is GTSNPN and CDR2 SVGIG (reference sequence). V lost 4 bases to trimming and J lost 6 bases, with 19 bases between them. The length of the CDR3 is 14 residues. Here the CDR3 reads CAWTLSGSLGEQYF. In nucleotides, the CDR3 is TGTGCCTGGACCCTATCGGGGTCCCTGGGCGAGCAGTACTTC.

This chain uses TRBV5-5 with TRBJ1-6, with a tentative D call TRBD1 (5 bases). This CDR3 region has 12 residues. In germline, CDR1 is SGHKS, CDR2 YYEKEE (reference sequence). V shed 4 bases and J shed 14 bases, with 13 bases lying between them. This CDR3 reads CASSPPGGTLHF. The CDR3 DNA reads TGTGCCAGCAGCCCTCCCGGGGGTACCCTCCACTTT. Using reference TRBV5-5 and TRBJ1-6 for the parts outside the CDR3, the full variable domain is DAGVTQSPTHLIKTRGQQVTLRCSPISGHKSVSWYQQVLGQGPQFIFQYYEKEERGRGNFPDRFSARQFPNYSSELNVNALLLGDSALYLCASSPPGGTLHFGNGTRLTVT.

V gene TRBV4-3 combines with J gene TRBJ2-3, with 7 nucleotides matching TRBD2. CDR3 length: 17 amino acids. The J segment lost 4 bases and the V segment lost 4 bases, leaving 14 bases of the junction unmatched. CDR1 LGHNA and CDR2 YSLEER come from the germline V gene. CDR3 sequence (DNA): TGCGCCAGCAGCCCAGCCCCCAGCGGGGATAAGGCAGATACGCAGTATTTT. Its protein is CASSPAPSGDKADTQYF.

The gene calls are TRBV6-6 and TRBJ2-2, with TRBD1 matching over 8 bases. The V gene's germline CDR1 is MNHNY and CDR2 SVGAGI (reference sequence). The V and J ends lost 5 bases and 3 bases, in that order; junction bases with no gene match: 8. The CDR3 is 16 residues long. CDR3 coding DNA: TGTGCCAGCAGTCTCTTCAGGGGGCGCGACACCGGGGAGCTGTTTTTT. Translating it yields CASSLFRGRDTGELFF.

The CDR3 region has the DNA TGCGCCAGCAGTGGGAGACAGGAAGCTTTCTTT. It yields the protein CASSGRQEAFF. The gene calls are TRBV10-2 and TRBJ1-1, with D tentatively TRBD1 (5 bases). Trimming took off 4 bases at V and 8 bases at J, with 8 bases between the two ends. Germline V lookup: CDR1 WSHSY, CDR2 SAAADI. CDR3 length equals 11 residues.

The V and J genes are TRBV18 and TRBJ1-1, with 10 bases aligning to TRBD1. Germline CDR1 and CDR2: KGHSH and LQKENI. The junction had 6 bases not matched to a gene; V was cut back by 4 bases and J by 4 bases. The CDR3 has 15 amino acids. The DNA of the CDR3 is TGTGCCAGCTCACACGGGGACAGGGGCATCACTGAAGCTTTCTTT. The encoded protein is CASSHGDRGITEAFF. Looking up the rest from reference TRBV18 and TRBJ1-1 gives the full variable domain: NAGVMQNPRHLVRRRGQEARLRCSPMKGHSHVYWYRQLPEEGLKFMVYLQKENIIDESGMPKERFSAEFPKEGPSILRIQQVVRGDSAAYFCASSHGDRGITEAFFGQGTRLTVV.

This clone showed up just once. The V call is TRBV30, the J call TRBJ1-4, with D tentatively TRBD1 (6 bases). Deletions cut 1 base from V and 8 bases from J, with 17 bases between. The V gene's germline CDR1 is GTSNPN and CDR2 SVGIG (reference sequence). CDR3 length: 15 residues. This CDR3 reads CAWSAEGGRYEKLFF. CDR3 nucleotide sequence: TGTGCCTGGAGTGCAGAAGGGGGACGGTACGAAAAACTGTTTTTT.

The sample holds one count of this clone. The V call is TRBV11-3, the J call TRBJ1-1; TRBD1 matches at 8 bases. This CDR3 comprises 15 residues. Germline V lookup: CDR1 SGHNT, CDR2 YENEEA. Unmatched junction bases numbered 6, after V lost 5 bases and J lost 1 base. The CDR3 DNA follows: TGTGCCAGCAGCCCTAGACAGGGGAAGAACACTGAAGCTTTCTTT. This gives the protein CASSPRQGKNTEAFF.

J is TRBJ2-2 and V is TRBV30; TRBD1 might be the D (6 bases). Germline V gene data show CDR1 as GTSNPN and CDR2 as SVGIG (reference sequence). The CDR3 is 16 residues long. With 1 base removed from V and 5 bases from J, the gap between germline ends came to 17 bases. The CDR3 sequence: CAWSGLAGASTGELFF. CDR3 nucleotide sequence: TGTGCCTGGAGTGGGTTGGCAGGGGCTTCGACCGGGGAGCTGTTTTTT.

The chain is built from TRBV5-5 and TRBJ2-3, with 8 bases identical to TRBD2. The germline V gene encodes CDR1 SGHKS and CDR2 YYEKEE (reference sequence). This CDR3 is 19 amino acids long. The V gene end was trimmed by 1 base and the J gene end by 2 bases; junction bases not matched to a gene: 15. CDR3 sequence: CASSLSSLALAVITDTQYF. CDR3 nucleotide sequence: TGTGCCAGCAGCTTGTCTTCGCTTGCACTAGCGGTAATCACAGATACGCAGTATTTT.